One sample yielded the 32 T cell receptor beta chains listed below, sequenced in a study of T-cell memory formation after mild COVID-19. Using its own MiXCR run on the 5' RACE reads, TCRdb lists one record per CDR3 protein. The sample lists about 610,000 distinct CDR3 sequences; roughly 17% were seen once. The sample was PBMCs or a T cell subset sorted from them (not recorded which). All receptors derive from an adult woman who had mild COVID-19 (a few samples of this study predate the infection). Cell type and time point are not known.

This chain uses TRBV7-8 with TRBJ1-5; D ambiguous. The V gene lost 5 bases and the J gene lost 6 bases, with 14 bases spanning the gap. Per germline, CDR1 SGHVS and CDR2 FQNEAQ. The CDR3 sequence is 14 residues long. The CDR3: CASSPSEGGQPQHF. For the CDR3, the DNA is TGTGCCAGCAGCCCTTCCGAAGGCGGTCAGCCCCAGCATTTT.

The chain has TRBV7-3 and TRBJ2-1, with a tentative D call TRBD2 (5 bases). Germline V lookup: CDR1 SGHTA, CDR2 FQGTGA. CDR3 length: 15 residues. Deletions cut 4 bases from V and 4 bases from J, with 14 bases between. CDR3 sequence (DNA): TGTGCCAGCAGCTCTGACTCCGGGGTGTACAATGAGCAGTTCTTC. Its protein product is CASSSDSGVYNEQFF.

This clonotype was counted only a few times. The rearrangement links TRBV20-1 to TRBJ2-3; 7 positions match TRBD2. Germline-derived CDR1 and CDR2 are DFQATT and SNEGSKA (reference sequence). With V trimmed by 0 bases and J by 3 bases, 12 bases remained unmatched. The length of the CDR3 is 17 residues. The CDR3 region has the DNA TGCAGTGCTAGAGACTCTTCGAGCGGGATAAGTACAGATACGCAGTATTTT. Translation: CSARDSSSGISTDTQYF.

In this sample, this clonotype turned up many times. This rearrangement joins TRBV12-3 or TRBV12-4 to TRBJ1-5; no clear D gene. Trimming took off 6 bases at V and 2 bases at J, with 8 bases between the two ends. The CDR3 has 13 residues. The CDR3 loop reads CASSYGGNQPQHF. The CDR3 coding sequence is TGTGCCAGCAGCTACGGAGGCAATCAGCCCCAGCATTTT.

This clonotype was counted between two and nine times. The chain employs TRBV5-5 and TRBJ2-1; TRBD1 agrees at 10 bases. Germline CDR1 is SGHKS and CDR2 is YYEKEE (reference sequence). The V gene end was trimmed by 4 bases and the J gene end by 3 bases; junction bases not matched to a gene: 7. The CDR3 totals 16 residues. The CDR3 sequence is CASSGKGQGIYNEQFF. CDR3 coding DNA: TGTGCCAGCAGCGGGAAGGGACAGGGGATCTACAATGAGCAGTTCTTC. Full variable domain (remainder filled in from reference TRBV5-5 and TRBJ2-1): DAGVTQSPTHLIKTRGQQVTLRCSPISGHKSVSWYQQVLGQGPQFIFQYYEKEERGRGNFPDRFSARQFPNYSSELNVNALLLGDSALYLCASSGKGQGIYNEQFFGPGTRLTVL.

The chain carries TRBV29-1 and TRBJ1-3; no reliable D call. V lost 6 bases and J 4 bases, leaving 13 bases between the germline ends. CDR1 and CDR2 (germline): SQVTM, ANQGSEA. CDR3 size: 13 residues. This chain's CDR3 is CSVGLGLGNTIYF. The CDR3 DNA reads TGCAGCGTGGGCCTAGGGCTAGGAAACACCATATATTTT.

This clonotype was seen a handful of times. The chain carries TRBV6-2 or TRBV6-3 and TRBJ1-2; D is unclear. Trimming stripped 2 bases from V and 8 bases from J, with 6 bases between. This CDR3 is 11 amino acids long. The germline V gene encodes CDR1 MNHEY and CDR2 SVGEGT. The DNA of the CDR3 is TGTGCCAGCAGTTACCTAAAGGGCTACACCTTC. Encoded protein: CASSYLKGYTF.

This clonotype was recorded many times. This chain connects TRBV6-1 to TRBJ1-5; D gene uncertain. The CDR3 has 14 amino acids. Trimming stripped 3 bases from V and 6 bases from J, with 12 bases between. CDR1 is MNHNS, CDR2 SASEGT, per germline. CDR3 DNA sequence: TGTGCCAGCAGTGACCGTGACCTAGTTCAGCCCCAGCATTTT. Translation gives CASSDRDLVQPQHF.

This clonotype was counted a few times. The V gene is TRBV7-2, the J gene TRBJ1-2; TRBD1 matches at 8 bases. The CDR3 is 17 residues long. Per germline, CDR1 SGHTA and CDR2 FQGNSA. With 1 base clipped from V and 7 bases from J, the junction kept 14 bases outside the gene matches. CDR3 region: CASSLVGLGQGGGGYTF. The CDR3 DNA sequence: TGTGCCAGCAGCTTAGTGGGGCTTGGACAGGGCGGTGGTGGCTACACCTTC.

Only a few counts were recorded for this clonotype. The chain uses TRBV12-3 or TRBV12-4 and TRBJ2-2, with TRBD2 identical over 13 bases. J gave up 7 bases and V 6 bases, and 14 bases lay outside the gene matches. CDR3 length equals 18 residues. The CDR3 DNA sequence: TGTGCCAGCAGGGAGCGACTAGCGGGAGGCCCTATGGGCGGGGAGCTGTTTTTT. Translating gives CASRERLAGGPMGGELFF.

The rearrangement uses TRBV27 and TRBJ2-3, with D unclear. V was shortened by 6 bases and J by 4 bases, with 11 bases between the two germline ends. The germline V gene encodes CDR1 MNHEY and CDR2 SMNVEV (reference sequence). CDR3 length equals 13 residues. CDR3 coding DNA: TGTGCCAGCAGCCTTATCCGGGCAGATACGCAGTATTTT. This gives the protein CASSLIRADTQYF.

This clonotype came up a few times. The chain couples TRBV20-1 to TRBJ2-1; the match to TRBD2 covers 7 bases. The CDR3 runs to 15 residues. V was clipped by 4 bases and J by 3 bases; unmatched bases: 9. The germline V gene has CDR1 DFQATT and CDR2 SNEGSKA (reference sequence). The CDR3 region is CSAISKGTNYNEQFF. In DNA form, the CDR3 reads TGCAGTGCTATAAGTAAGGGGACTAACTACAATGAGCAGTTCTTC.

This clonotype was seen only a few times. The chain uses TRBV24-1 and TRBJ2-1, with 9 nucleotides matching TRBD2. Trimming at V came to 10 bases and at J to 5 bases, leaving 8 bases not matched to a gene. The CDR3 extends over 14 amino acids. The germline V gene has CDR1 KGHDR and CDR2 SFDVKD. DNA for the CDR3: TGTGCCACTCGGGCGCGGGAGGGAAACAATGAGCAGTTCTTC. Its protein product is CATRAREGNNEQFF.

This clonotype was observed a handful of times. The chain joins TRBV7-6 to TRBJ2-3, with D unresolved. Trimming cost V 1 base and J 2 bases, with 10 bases left between them. From germline, CDR1 is SGHVS and CDR2 FNYEAQ. The CDR3 totals 15 residues. The CDR3 DNA reads as TGTGCCAGCAGCTTAGGACCCCCCCTCACAGATACGCAGTATTTT. Translation: CASSLGPPLTDTQYF. The entire variable domain, with the rest obtained from reference TRBV7-6 and TRBJ2-3, is as follows: GAGVSQSPRYKVTKRGQDVALRCDPISGHVSLYWYRQALGQGPEFLTYFNYEAQQDKSGLPNDRFSAERPEGSISTLTIQRTEQRDSAMYRCASSLGPPLTDTQYFGPGTRLTVL.

This clonotype came up a few times. The gene calls are TRBV5-1 and TRBJ1-1; the D gene is possibly TRBD1 (6 bases). The CDR3 runs 14 residues. Trimming removed 0 bases from V and 10 bases from J, with 16 bases in between. CDR1 is SGHRS and CDR2 is YFSETQ in the germline V gene. This chain's CDR3 is CASSLVGGGGIAFF. CDR3 sequence (DNA): TGCGCCAGCAGCTTGGTTGGGGGCGGAGGAATAGCTTTCTTT.

The V and J genes are TRBV7-6 and TRBJ1-5; D is possibly TRBD1 (5 bases). This CDR3 has 16 amino acids. V gave up 5 bases and J gave up 0 bases, with 14 bases separating them. Germline V gene data show CDR1 as SGHVS and CDR2 as FNYEAQ. CDR3 amino acids: CASSRGTDHSNQPQHF. The CDR3 bases are TGTGCCAGCAGCCGCGGGACGGACCATAGCAATCAGCCCCAGCATTTT.

The rearrangement uses TRBV10-3 and TRBJ2-7, with D unresolved. V lost 4 bases and J 3 bases, leaving 4 bases between the germline ends. There are 11 residues in the CDR3. Germline CDR1 and CDR2: ENHRY and SYGVKD. CDR3 loop: CAISGGYEQYF. CDR3 DNA sequence: TGTGCCATCAGTGGGGGCTACGAGCAGTACTTC.

The genes are TRBV7-2 and TRBJ1-4; unclear D gene. The germline CDR1 and CDR2 sequences are SGHTA and FQGNSA. The CDR3 extends over 14 amino acids. V dropped 1 base and J dropped 5 bases, with 8 bases sitting between them. In DNA, the CDR3 is TGTGCCAGCAGCTTAGGGGGTCAGAATGAAAAACTGTTTTTT. As protein: CASSLGGQNEKLFF.

The genes are TRBV7-3 and TRBJ2-3; 8 bases match TRBD1. Germline CDR1 is SGHTA and CDR2 is FQGTGA. The trim removed 3 bases at V and 4 bases at J, leaving 9 bases unmatched. The CDR3 covers 16 residues. CDR3 amino acids: CASSLNRGIEPDTQYF. CDR3 coding DNA: TGTGCCAGCAGCTTGAACAGGGGGATTGAGCCAGATACGCAGTATTTT.

The chain uses TRBV13 and TRBJ2-7, with TRBD1 matching 10 bases. This CDR3 is 14 amino acids long. Germline V gene lookup returns CDR1 PRHDT and CDR2 FYEKMQ (reference sequence). The trim removed 4 bases at V and 7 bases at J, leaving 7 bases unmatched. The CDR3 is CASSSEGQGREQYF. CDR3 bases: TGTGCCAGCAGCTCAGAGGGACAGGGGAGGGAGCAGTACTTC. Together with reference TRBV13 and TRBJ2-7, the CDR3 gives the full variable domain: AAGVIQSPRHLIKEKRETATLKCYPIPRHDTVYWYQQGPGQDPQFLISFYEKMQSDKGSIPDRFSAQQFSDYHSELNMSSLELGDSALYFCASSSEGQGREQYFGPGTRLTVT.

The chain links TRBV25-1 to TRBJ2-3, with 9 bases matching TRBD2. The CDR3 length is 15 residues. Per germline, CDR1 MGHDK and CDR2 SYGVNS. V lost 2 bases, J lost 2 bases, and 2 bases stayed unmatched. In DNA, the CDR3 is TGTGCCAGCAGTGAAGCGGGGGGGTACACAGATACGCAGTATTTT. Translation: CASSEAGGYTDTQYF.

This clonotype was counted a few times. The chain uses TRBV20-1 and TRBJ1-2; D unresolved. V was trimmed by 5 bases and J by 1 base, leaving 5 bases between them. CDR3 length: 11 amino acids. The germline V gene encodes CDR1 DFQATT and CDR2 SNEGSKA (reference sequence). The CDR3 spells CSAAFNYGYTF. The CDR3 DNA reads as TGCAGTGCTGCCTTTAACTATGGCTACACCTTC.

The chain joins TRBV20-1 to TRBJ1-5; D gene unclear. With 7 bases removed from V and 4 bases from J, the gap between germline ends came to 14 bases. Germline V gene data show CDR1 as DFQATT and CDR2 as SNEGSKA (reference sequence). The CDR3 extends over 13 amino acids. The CDR3 region is CSVARSANQPQHF. CDR3 DNA sequence: TGCAGTGTTGCCAGGTCGGCTAATCAGCCCCAGCATTTT.

This clonotype was found a few times. The rearrangement uses TRBV7-9 and TRBJ1-4, with TRBD1 matching 7 bases. The V segment lost 5 bases and the J segment 1 base; nucleotides outside the gene matches: 10. Germline loops: CDR1 SEHNR, CDR2 FQNEAQ (reference sequence). There are 17 residues in the CDR3. The CDR3 coding sequence is TGTGCCAGCAGCCCCCCGGACAGGAGCAAAACTAATGAAAAACTGTTTTTT. Its translation is CASSPPDRSKTNEKLFF.

The chain combines TRBV5-8 with TRBJ1-1; D is uncertain. The CDR3 is made up of 12 amino acids. CDR1 SGHTS and CDR2 YDEGEE come from the germline V gene. Trimming removed 2 bases at V and 5 bases at J, with 7 bases between. CDR3 in DNA: TGTGCCAGCAGCTTCCCCCGAACTGAAGCTTTCTTT. Amino acids: CASSFPRTEAFF.

This clonotype was detected a few times. The rearrangement uses TRBV9 and TRBJ2-2; D is possibly TRBD2 (6 bases). The V end was cut by 6 bases, the J end by 1 base, with 16 bases between. The germline CDR1 and CDR2 sequences are SGDLS and YYNGEE. The CDR3 totals 16 residues. In DNA, the CDR3 is TGTGCCAGCACCCCCCCGGCTAGCGAGAACACCGGGGAGCTGTTTTTT. Its protein is CASTPPASENTGELFF. Full variable domain (rest looked up from reference TRBV9 and TRBJ2-2): DSGVTQTPKHLITATGQRVTLRCSPRSGDLSVYWYQQSLDQGLQFLIQYYNGEERAKGNILERFSAQQFPDLHSELNLSSLELGDSALYFCASTPPASENTGELFFGEGSRLTVL.

The chain has TRBV7-3 and TRBJ2-1, with a possible D match to TRBD1 (7 bases). V shed 5 bases and J shed 3 bases, with 20 bases lying between them. The germline CDR1 and CDR2 sequences are SGHTA and FQGTGA. There are 17 residues in the CDR3. CDR3 in DNA: TGTGCCAGCAGCCTGGGGGTCGGGGGACAGAGCTACAATGAGCAGTTCTTC. Residues: CASSLGVGGQSYNEQFF.

This clonotype occurred a few times. The V call is TRBV6-2 or TRBV6-3, the J call TRBJ2-7, with D perhaps TRBD1 (6 bases). Germline CDR1 reads MNHEY; CDR2 reads SVGEGT. There are 15 residues in the CDR3. The V gene lost 2 bases and the J gene lost 6 bases, with 17 bases spanning the gap. CDR3 sequence reads: CASSYVAGALGEQYF. The CDR3 DNA follows: TGTGCCAGCAGTTACGTCGCAGGGGCACTAGGCGAGCAGTACTTC.

V gene TRBV7-3 combines with J gene TRBJ2-1; D unclear. The CDR3 loop spans 18 amino acids. Germline CDR1 is SGHTA and CDR2 is FQGTGA. Trimming cost V 5 bases and J 2 bases, with 22 bases left between them. The CDR3 region is CASSPVLSADPAYNEQFF. Written as DNA, the CDR3 is TGTGCCAGCAGCCCCGTTCTCTCGGCGGACCCGGCCTACAATGAGCAGTTCTTC.

This clonotype occurred many times. J is TRBJ1-1 and V is TRBV5-1; 7 bases line up with TRBD1. The CDR3 length is 14 residues. Looked up from germline, CDR1 is SGHRS and CDR2 is YFSETQ. The junction had 3 bases not matched to a gene; V was cut back by 0 bases and J by 4 bases. DNA for the CDR3: TGCGCCAGCAGCTTGGAGACAGGGAGCACTGAAGCTTTCTTT. Its protein product is CASSLETGSTEAFF.

The rearrangement uses TRBV4-1 and TRBJ1-2; D uncertain. The CDR3 consists of 15 residues. Trimming cost V 0 bases and J 8 bases, with 16 bases left between them. CDR1 MGHRA and CDR2 YSYEKL come from the germline V gene. The CDR3 DNA reads TGCGCCAGCAGCCAAGATCTCGAGGAGCCTTGGGGCTACACCTTC. As protein: CASSQDLEEPWGYTF.

This clonotype was counted a few times. The chain employs TRBV30 and TRBJ1-4; D gene unclear. Trimming removed 5 bases at V and 2 bases at J, with 3 bases between. Germline values: CDR1 GTSNPN, CDR2 SVGIG (reference sequence). The CDR3 is 11 amino acids. In DNA form, the CDR3 reads TGTGCCTGGGCCACTAATGAAAAACTGTTTTTT. It is translated as CAWATNEKLFF.